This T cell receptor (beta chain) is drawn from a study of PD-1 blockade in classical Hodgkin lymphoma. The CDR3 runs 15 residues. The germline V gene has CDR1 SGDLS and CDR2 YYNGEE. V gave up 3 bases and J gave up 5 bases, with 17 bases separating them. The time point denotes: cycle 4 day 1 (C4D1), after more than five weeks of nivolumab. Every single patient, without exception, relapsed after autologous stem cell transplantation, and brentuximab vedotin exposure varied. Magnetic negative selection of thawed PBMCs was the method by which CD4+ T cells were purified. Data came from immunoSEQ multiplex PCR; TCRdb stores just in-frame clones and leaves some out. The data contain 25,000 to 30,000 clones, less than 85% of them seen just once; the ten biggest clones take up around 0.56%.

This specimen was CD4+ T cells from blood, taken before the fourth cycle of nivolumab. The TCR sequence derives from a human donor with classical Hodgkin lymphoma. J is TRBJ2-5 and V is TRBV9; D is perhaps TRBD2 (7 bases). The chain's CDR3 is CASSATSGGVETQYF. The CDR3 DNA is TGTGCCAGCAGCGCGACGTCGGGGGGCGTTGAGACCCAGTACTTC. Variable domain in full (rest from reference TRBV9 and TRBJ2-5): DSGVTQTPKHLITATGQRVTLRCSPRSGDLSVYWYQQSLDQGLQFLIQYYNGEERAKGNILERFSAQQFPDLHSELNLSSLELGDSALYFCASSATSGGVETQYFGPGTRLLVL.